The T cell receptor beta chain under discussion was sequenced for a study of cytomegalovirus exposure and HLA in healthy donors. Study-wide results and limits: In a later analysis, TCR beta V- and J-gene trimming showed a link to a missense DCLRE1C variant.

Healthy donors of bone marrow made up the group. Per the germline V gene, CDR1 is MNHNS and CDR2 is SASEGT. The CDR3 totals 14 residues. The PCR employed 60 Vbeta primers together with 13 Jbeta primers. How the authors handled the data: Later analysis identified some 80 million unique TCR beta chains, about 10 million shared. The protocol was immunoSEQ multiplex PCR, while the TCRdb copy is restricted to in-frame clones and leaves out a portion. V and J calls and clone size come straight from that table; D and trimming were deduced from the DNA. The sample shows 100,000 or so clones, roughly 15% of them seen only once. Only a few counts were recorded for this clone. What it binds is not known. One end of the junction varies from germline; a read error may be responsible.

The chain employs TRBV6-1 and TRBJ1-6; D might be TRBD1 (6 bases). The sample consisted of PBMCs. The source is a female donor in good health and CMV-seronegative. The CDR3 DNA follows: TGTGCCAACAGTGCGGGACACCATAATTCACCCCTCCACTTT. Its protein product is CANSAGHHNSPLHF.